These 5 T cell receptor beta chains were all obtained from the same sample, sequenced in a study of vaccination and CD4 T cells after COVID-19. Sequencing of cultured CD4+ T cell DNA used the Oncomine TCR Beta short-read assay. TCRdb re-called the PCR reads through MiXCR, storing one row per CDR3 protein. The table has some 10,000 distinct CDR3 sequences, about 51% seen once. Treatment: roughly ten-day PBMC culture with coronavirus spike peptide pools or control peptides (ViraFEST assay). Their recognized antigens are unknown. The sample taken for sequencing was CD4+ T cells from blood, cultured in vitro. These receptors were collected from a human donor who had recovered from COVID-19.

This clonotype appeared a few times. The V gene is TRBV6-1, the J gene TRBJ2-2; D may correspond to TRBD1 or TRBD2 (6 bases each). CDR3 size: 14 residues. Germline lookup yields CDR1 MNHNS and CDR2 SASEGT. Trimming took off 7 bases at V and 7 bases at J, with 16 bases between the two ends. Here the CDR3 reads CASIAPGAGGELFF. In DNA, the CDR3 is TGTGCCAGCATCGCCCCGGGGGCGGGCGGGGAGCTGTTTTTT.

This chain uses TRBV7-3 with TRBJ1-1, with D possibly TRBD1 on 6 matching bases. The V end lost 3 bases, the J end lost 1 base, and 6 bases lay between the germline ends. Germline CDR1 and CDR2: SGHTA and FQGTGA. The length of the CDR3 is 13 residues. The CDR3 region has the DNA TGTGCCAGCAGCTTGACAGGGAACACTGAAGCTTTCTTT. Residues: CASSLTGNTEAFF. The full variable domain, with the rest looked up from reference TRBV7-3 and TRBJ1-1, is GAGVSQTPSNKVTEKGKYVELRCDPISGHTALYWYRQSLGQGPEFLIYFQGTGAADDSGLPNDRFFAVRPEGSVSTLKIQRTERGDSAVYLCASSLTGNTEAFFGQGTRLTVV.

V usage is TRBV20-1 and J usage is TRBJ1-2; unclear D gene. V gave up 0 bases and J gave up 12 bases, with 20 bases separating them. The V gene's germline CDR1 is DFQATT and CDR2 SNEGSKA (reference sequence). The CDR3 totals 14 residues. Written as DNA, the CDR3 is TGCAGTGCTAGAGATGAAAGAGGGTACCCCCAGGACACCTTC. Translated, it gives CSARDERGYPQDTF.

The CDR3 bases are TGTGCCAGCAGCGCCCTAGCGGGGGCAGAGACCCAGTACTTC. Translating it yields CASSALAGAETQYF. The chain couples TRBV25-1 to TRBJ2-5, with 10 bases matching TRBD2. The CDR3 extends over 14 amino acids. Germline V gene sequence: CDR1 MGHDK, CDR2 SYGVNS. J lost 4 bases, V lost 6 bases, and 5 bases had no gene match.

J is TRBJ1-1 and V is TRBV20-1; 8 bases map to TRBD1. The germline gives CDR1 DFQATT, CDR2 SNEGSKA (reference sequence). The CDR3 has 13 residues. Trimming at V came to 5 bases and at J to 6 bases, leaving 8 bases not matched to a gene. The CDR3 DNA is TGCAGTGCTCCCCGGACAGGGAAGCCTGAAGCTTTCTTT. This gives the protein CSAPRTGKPEAFF.